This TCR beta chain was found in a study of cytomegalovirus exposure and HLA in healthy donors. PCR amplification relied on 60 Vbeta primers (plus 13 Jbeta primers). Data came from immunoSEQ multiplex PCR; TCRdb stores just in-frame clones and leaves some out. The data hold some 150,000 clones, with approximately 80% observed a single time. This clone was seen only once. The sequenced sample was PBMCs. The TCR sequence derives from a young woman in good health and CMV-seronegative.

The CDR3 spells CASRRREEVAGELFF. The CDR3 DNA is TGTGCCAGCAGAAGGCGGGAGGAAGTTGCCGGGGAGCTGTTTTTT. The V gene is TRBV28, the J gene TRBJ2-2, with 8 nucleotides matching TRBD2. CDR1 and CDR2 from the germline V gene are MDHEN and SYDVKM. Trimming cost V 6 bases and J 6 bases; bases outside gene matches: 9. The CDR3 consists of 15 residues. Looking up the rest from reference TRBV28 and TRBJ2-2 gives the full variable domain: DVKVTQSSRYLVKRTGEKVFLECVQDMDHENMFWYRQDPGLGLRLIYFSYDVKMKEKGDIPEGYSVSREKKERFSLILESASTNQTSMYLCASRRREEVAGELFFGEGSRLTVL.